The 18 T cell receptor beta chains below come from one sample, sequenced in a study of T cells in Graves' hyperthyroidism and ophthalmopathy. Amplified regions were TCR beta CDR3 sequences from RNA transcripts. TCR CDR3 regions were first amplified by RT-PCR with HTBI primers. TCRdb reanalysed the multiplex PCR reads using MiXCR and keeps one entry per CDR3 protein. The table lists around 290,000 distinct CDR3 sequences, about an eighth of them singletons, with 7% to 8.5% in the top ten. Sequencing was done on a sample of blood. These receptors were obtained from a woman aged 25 to 39 with Graves' hyperthyroidism that later progressed to Graves' ophthalmopathy.

This clonotype was observed many times. This chain uses TRBV5-1 with TRBJ2-2; D uncertain. The V gene lost 5 bases and the J gene lost 4 bases, with 6 bases spanning the gap. CDR3 length equals 12 residues. Germline-derived CDR1 and CDR2 are SGHRS and YFSETQ. CDR3 sequence: CASRPTTGELFF. The CDR3 nucleotides are TGCGCCAGCAGACCGACCACCGGGGAGCTGTTTTTT.

This chain connects TRBV12-3 or TRBV12-4 to TRBJ1-1; 7 bases match TRBD1. CDR3 size: 13 residues. Trimming took 4 bases from V and 7 from J; bases not matched to a gene: 6. The CDR3 nucleotides read TGTGCCAGCAGTTCTCGGACAGGCATTGAAGCTTTCTTT. It codes for CASSSRTGIEAFF.

This clonotype was seen repeatedly, ten times or more. This chain connects TRBV20-1 to TRBJ1-2; D possibly corresponds to TRBD1 (6 bases). V dropped 5 bases and J dropped 4 bases, with 14 bases sitting between them. Per the germline V gene, CDR1 is DFQATT and CDR2 is SNEGSKA (reference sequence). The CDR3 has 13 residues. CDR3 in DNA: TGCAGTGCTCCTCGGGGGCTTAGCTATGGCTACACCTTC. Translated, it gives CSAPRGLSYGYTF.

This clonotype occurred a few times. A read error is possible here, since a much larger clone lies one base away. The chain joins TRBV3-1 to TRBJ1-1, with no clear D. CDR3 size: 14 residues. V gave up 1 base and J gave up 7 bases, with 13 bases separating them. Germline V gene lookup returns CDR1 LGHDT and CDR2 YNNKEL (reference sequence). The CDR3 loop is CASSQGTKGIEAFF. The CDR3 DNA reads TGTGCCAGCAGCCAAGGCACTAAAGGGATTGAAGCTTTCTTT.

The table lists this clonotype with many counts. This rearrangement joins TRBV20-1 to TRBJ2-1; TRBD2 aligns across 8 bases. V was clipped by 4 bases and J by 3 bases; unmatched bases: 11. Germline CDR1 DFQATT, CDR2 SNEGSKA (reference sequence). The length of the CDR3 is 16 residues. CDR3 in amino acids: CSATKLGAGDYNEQFF. DNA for the CDR3: TGCAGTGCTACAAAATTGGGAGCGGGAGACTACAATGAGCAGTTCTTC.

The rearrangement links TRBV28 to TRBJ1-3, with D possibly being TRBD1 (5 bases). The CDR3 covers 15 residues. Trimming left V 3 bases short and J 9 bases short, with 18 bases between. Germline V lookup: CDR1 MDHEN, CDR2 SYDVKM. The CDR3 DNA reads TGTGCCAGCAGTTTGGGGACGACCGGTGGGGTCACCATATATTTT. Amino acid sequence: CASSLGTTGGVTIYF.

This clonotype was observed at least ten times. This chain connects TRBV6-1 to TRBJ2-1, with D hard to call. This CDR3 comprises 17 residues. Trimming shortened V by 3 bases and J by 5 bases, and 20 bases separated the two germline ends. Germline CDR1 and CDR2: MNHNS and SASEGT. CDR3 coding DNA: TGTGCCAGCAGTGAGTTCGTGGGTGAGAAAGGCCACAATGAGCAGTTCTTC. It is translated as CASSEFVGEKGHNEQFF.

This clonotype was counted at least ten times. This rearrangement joins TRBV7-9 to TRBJ2-7, with 8 bases lining up with TRBD1. Per germline, CDR1 SEHNR and CDR2 FQNEAQ (reference sequence). This CDR3 region has 15 residues. The trim removed 5 bases at V and 0 bases at J, leaving 6 bases unmatched. For the CDR3, the DNA is TGTGCCAGCAGCCTGACAGGGGTGGGCTCCTACGAGCAGTACTTC. Translation: CASSLTGVGSYEQYF.

The chain combines TRBV30 with TRBJ2-1, with TRBD1 identical over 8 bases. Unmatched junction bases numbered 9, after V lost 4 bases and J lost 13 bases. Germline V lookup: CDR1 GTSNPN, CDR2 SVGIG (reference sequence). The CDR3 is made up of 12 amino acids. The CDR3 nucleotides are TGTGCCTGGAACCAACAGGGGGTCGACCAGTTCTTC. Protein product: CAWNQQGVDQFF. Full variable domain (outside the CDR3, taken from reference TRBV30 and TRBJ2-1): SQTIHQWPATLVQPVGSPLSLECTVEGTSNPNLYWYRQAAGRGLQLLFYSVGIGQISSEVPQNLSASRPQDRQFILSSKKLLLSDSGFYLCAWNQQGVDQFFGPGTRLTVL.

This clonotype was seen many times. The chain recombines TRBV2 with TRBJ2-7, with 9 bases matching TRBD1. This CDR3 spans 14 amino acids. Germline V gene data show CDR1 as SNHLY and CDR2 as FYNNEI. V lost 9 bases and J lost 2; bases outside the gene matches: 8. The CDR3: CARGAGTGPYEQYF. The CDR3 DNA is TGTGCCAGGGGGGCCGGGACAGGGCCCTACGAGCAGTACTTC.

V gene TRBV29-1 combines with J gene TRBJ2-2; 7 bases are a match to TRBD1. The CDR3 runs 14 residues. The J segment lost 0 bases and the V segment lost 7 bases, leaving 5 bases of the junction unmatched. Germline CDR1 reads SQVTM; CDR2 reads ANQGSEA. The CDR3 reads CSAWDSANTGELFF. The DNA of the CDR3 is TGCAGCGCCTGGGACAGCGCGAACACCGGGGAGCTGTTTTTT.

This clonotype showed up just a few times. The CDR3 loop is CASSIWLADEQYF. CDR3 coding DNA: TGTGCCAGTAGTATATGGCTAGCTGACGAGCAGTACTTC. This sequence joins TRBV19 and TRBJ2-7; weak D call: TRBD2 (5 bases). V shed 2 bases and J shed 5 bases, with 10 bases lying between them. The V gene's germline CDR1 is LNHDA and CDR2 SQIVND (reference sequence). The CDR3 is made up of 13 amino acids.

The table lists this clonotype with many counts. The chain is built from TRBV11-1 and TRBJ1-1, with D tentatively TRBD1 (5 bases). Deletions cut 2 bases from V and 1 base from J, with 11 bases between. CDR3 size: 15 residues. CDR1 and CDR2 (germline): SGHAT, FQDESV (reference sequence). This CDR3 reads CASSLSGDWNTEAFF. The CDR3 nucleotides read TGTGCCAGCAGCTTATCGGGGGATTGGAACACTGAAGCTTTCTTT.

This clonotype showed up just a few times. The chain employs TRBV5-1 and TRBJ1-4; 7 bases are shared with TRBD1. CDR3 length: 16 residues. After removal of 6 bases from V and 0 bases from J, the junction contained 8 bases not matched to a gene. Looked up from germline, CDR1 is SGHRS and CDR2 is YFSETQ. The CDR3 nucleotides are TGCGCCAGCACCCCCAGGGGGACCTCAACTAATGAAAAACTGTTTTTT. Translated, it gives CASTPRGTSTNEKLFF.

This clonotype occurred many times. The rearrangement joins TRBV27 to TRBJ2-2; D unclear. CDR1 MNHEY and CDR2 SMNVEV come from the germline V gene (reference sequence). This CDR3 has 14 amino acids. The V end was cut by 1 base, the J end by 6 bases, with 9 bases between. DNA for the CDR3: TGTGCCAGCAGTTTATTCGGAATAGCCGGGGAGCTGTTTTTT. Translating gives CASSLFGIAGELFF.

The sample holds many counts of this clonotype. V and J are TRBV2 and TRBJ1-5, with TRBD1 as a possible D gene (6 bases). The germline V gene has CDR1 SNHLY and CDR2 FYNNEI. CDR3 size: 16 residues. Trimming removed 6 bases from V and 1 base from J, with 16 bases in between. The DNA of the CDR3 is TGTGCCAGCAGGGATGGACAGTCGGGGAGCAATCAGCCCCAGCATTTT. Translated: CASRDGQSGSNQPQHF. The whole variable domain, remainder taken from reference TRBV2 and TRBJ1-5, is EPEVTQTPSHQVTQMGQEVILRCVPISNHLYFYWYRQILGQKVEFLVSFYNNEISEKSEIFDDQFSVERPDGSNFTLKIRSTKLEDSAMYFCASRDGQSGSNQPQHFGDGTRLSIL.

This clonotype was observed once. V gene TRBV7-3 combines with J gene TRBJ1-2; no firm D call. The CDR3 sequence is 14 residues long. Trimming removed 5 bases at V and 0 bases at J, with 10 bases between. Germline V gene data show CDR1 as SGHTA and CDR2 as FQGTGA. For the CDR3, the DNA is TGTGCCAGCAGCCTTGATGGGTCTAACTATGGCTACACCTTC. Translation gives CASSLDGSNYGYTF.

On this clonotype itself: At one of its ends the junction is not consistent with the germline gene, which may arise from a read error. The chain links TRBV7-9 to TRBJ2-1; D possibly corresponds to TRBD2 (5 bases). Per germline, CDR1 SEHNR and CDR2 FQNEAQ (reference sequence). This CDR3 region has 19 residues. CDR3: CTSSPPESGQISSYNEQFF. CDR3 bases: TGTACCAGCAGCCCCCCGGAAAGCGGTCAAATTAGCTCCTACAATGAGCAGTTCTTC.